This TCR beta chain was found in a study of tumor and adjacent non-tumor tissue in lung cancer. Study background: Patients comprised about eleven adenocarcinoma, a couple of squamous cell carcinoma and 1 small cell lung cancer. Patients were aged roughly 31 to 76, 10 men and 4 to 6 women, stage I to III. Notes on the study in general: Normal lung showed higher cumulative top 100 clone frequency than tumor. Shorter survival was associated with higher TCR diversity in tumors.

CDR1 SGHAT and CDR2 FQNNGV come from the germline V gene. The CDR3 is made up of 14 amino acids. Trimming at V came to 8 bases and at J to 0 bases, leaving 5 bases not matched to a gene. The library came from three nested PCR rounds adapted from ARM-PCR protocols. TCRdb re-derived calls from the multiplex PCR reads in MiXCR, one entry per CDR3 protein. This sample carries about 100,000 distinct CDR3 sequences, 65% of them seen once, and the ten largest clones take less than 20%. Worth noting for this clonotype: What it recognizes is unknown. The CDR3 does not end in the conserved phenylalanine or tryptophan, so this is likely a read error.

The template was RNA from unsorted bulk tissue. Distant lung tissue was collected more than 3 cm away from the tumor edge. The chain uses TRBV11-2 and TRBJ1-1; 8 bases fit TRBD1. The sequence was obtained from a man aged 25 to 45 with non-small cell lung cancer. Sequencing was done on a sample of distant non-tumor lung tissue. In DNA, the CDR3 is TGTGCCAGCGGGCGGGACAGGATGAACACTGAAGCTTTCTCT. Encoded protein: CASGRDRMNTEAFS.